This T cell receptor beta chain was sequenced during a study of T-cell reconstitution after alpha-beta-depleted transplantation in children. This clonotype was counted ten times or more. Its antigen remains unidentified. The V end lost 2 bases, the J end lost 2 bases, and 10 bases lay between the germline ends. The CDR3 runs to 14 residues. The germline CDR1 and CDR2 sequences are SGHTA and FQGNSA. Study-wide points: For some patients, TCRbeta diversity was high at day 60 because of recipient T cells and thymic progenitors that survived. The main origin of T-cell counts and diversity one year after transplant was newly produced T cells. Several hundred expanded graft clones reportedly gave rise to the alpha-beta T cells present about two months after transplant.

Unique molecular identifiers were used to barcode this TCRbeta library. TCRdb processed the PCR reads anew with MiXCR; each CDR3 protein has one entry. The sample lists some 130,000 distinct CDR3 sequences, roughly 9% occurring once. The sequences come from PBMCs, mostly from graft donor cells, collected 180 days after TCRalphabeta/CD19-depleted stem cell transplant. The receptor's source is a girl under two years old who had a stem cell transplant for combined immunodeficiency, so the T cells may come from the graft donor. The chain couples TRBV7-2 to TRBJ2-7, with D maybe TRBD1 (5 bases). The CDR3 loop is CASSLYQGTYEQYF. For the CDR3, the DNA is TGTGCCAGCAGCTTATATCAGGGTACCTACGAGCAGTACTTC.